This record looks at one TCR beta chain sequence and its context. What antigen it recognizes has not been identified. Base qualities are not at hand, and no much larger clone is one base apart. One collaborating source in Seattle enrolled patients while the patients were actively infected and followed the patients over time throughout the course of disease. Whole blood was collected in K2EDTA tubes by collaborating institutions according to the institutions' own protocols. For TCRbeta analysis, collaborator samples were shipped as frozen whole blood, as isolated PBMCs, or as DNA extracted from either sample type. The data originate from a study of blood T cell repertoires in COVID-19 (dated by TCRdb to about 2020). A note on the overall study: Collaborator samples came from the United States, Italy and Spain and covered acute and convalescent phases of COVID-19. The material from the prospective study consisted of cDNA or gDNA derived from T cells, B-cell-depleted T cells, or PBMCs. The dataset comprised deeply sampled blood TCRbeta repertoires from subjects exposed to, actively infected with, or recovered from COVID-19. The repertoires were released in a freely available public database intended as a resource for research on the immune response to SARS-CoV-2. Samples were obtained from the ongoing ImmuneRACE study (first 160 participants) and from 1,254 subjects provided by 6 global collaborators. A de-identified subject ID, COVID-19 status, age in years and sex were almost always included in the sample metadata. Where available, HLA class I and class II types were taken from metadata supplied by the sample provider and were not determined by assay-based typing.

What the research found in general, with its limitations: The quantity of clinical and demographic metadata differed by source and by participant and was supplied without curation.

TCRbeta CDR3 regions were amplified from genomic DNA by means of the immunoSEQ Assay, a bias-controlled multiplex PCR. Concerning the study's data processing: The number of nucleated cells in each sample was estimated by amplification of reference gene primers within the assay. Sequence reads were collapsed and filtered to measure the absolute abundance of every unique TCRbeta CDR3 rearrangement. For each sample, productive Simpson clonality was calculated as the square root of Simpson's diversity index across productive rearrangements. The immuneACCESS repertoire file appears here via TCRdb, limited to in-frame rearrangements. These files lack a portion of the clones; in checked studies, under half of the deficit traces to unresolved V genes, and the cause of the others is not known. For V, J and clone size, that table is used; D and trimming come from the DNA. This sample holds about 370,000 clones; around 87% were observed only once. The ten largest clones represent 8% to 13% of the sample.

Including the terminal cysteine and phenylalanine, the CDR3 comprises 17 residues. Only the CDR3 part of the read is kept: 51 bases, read in frame from the first base. CDR1 and CDR2 are drawn from the germline V gene: MDHEN, SYDVKM. Trimming at the junction amounts to 3 bases on V and 0 bases on J, and the germline ends lie 12 bases apart. The sequencing input was peripheral blood. In this chain, TRBV28 is recombined with TRBJ2-6; TRBD1 is perhaps the D gene, given 5 matching bases. This receptor was obtained from a woman aged 25 to 39 with COVID-19, enrolled during active disease. DNA sequence: TGTGCCAGCAGTTTCGTTAACAGGAACTCTGGGGCCAACGTCCTGACTTTC. Its protein reads: CASSFVNRNSGANVLTF. Where the CDR3 stops, the reference TRBV28 and TRBJ2-6 genes take over; the full variable domain is DVKVTQSSRYLVKRTGEKVFLECVQDMDHENMFWYRQDPGLGLRLIYFSYDVKMKEKGDIPEGYSVSREKKERFSLILESASTNQTSMYLCASSFVNRNSGANVLTFGAGSRLTVL.